The entry that follows covers one T cell receptor beta chain sequence. This sample was taken from a study of blood T cell repertoires in COVID-19. Whole-study context: PBMCs, B-cell-depleted T cells, or T cells were the source of the cDNA or gDNA that made up the material.

Sequenced by immunoSEQ multiplex PCR; TCRdb stores in-frame clones only, minus some. Of a few hundred thousand clones in the sample, about 81% were seen once. V trimming: 4 bases; J trimming: 3 bases; junction bases outside the gene matches: 11. Germline V gene sequence: CDR1 SGDLS, CDR2 YYNGEE. This CDR3 is 16 amino acids long. The chain links TRBV9 to TRBJ1-1; 8 bases map to TRBD1. The clonotype was recovered from a man between 35 and 55 years old who had recovered from COVID-19. What was sequenced was PBMCs or T cells enriched from blood (not recorded which). CDR3 amino acids: CASSPGQGGMDTEAFF. The CDR3 region has the DNA TGTGCCAGCAGCCCCGGACAGGGAGGGATGGACACTGAAGCTTTCTTT.